Detailed here is one T cell receptor (beta chain). As yet, its antigen is unknown. Data came from immunoSEQ multiplex PCR; TCRdb stores just in-frame clones and leaves some out. The table lists tens of thousands of clones, 85% to 90% of them singletons. The sample originates from a study of Tregs in tolerant kidney transplant recipients. Study-level findings and limits: Expanding Tregs on activated donor B cells appeared to best identify donor-specific TCRbeta clones. Some patients' samples used different primers over time, so nucleotide sequences weren't comparable.

Thawed PBMCs were FACS-sorted into unstimulated CD4+CD25+CD127- regulatory T cells, CD4+CD25- non-regulatory cells, CD4 and CD8 cells. The CDR3 extends over 15 amino acids. Germline loops: CDR1 KGHSH, CDR2 LQKENI. V was trimmed by 3 bases and J by 0 bases, leaving 9 bases between them. V gene TRBV18 combines with J gene TRBJ1-3, with D possibly TRBD1 on 5 matching bases. This specimen consisted of CD4+ T cells from blood, obtained before the transplant. The clonotype was recovered from a human donor who received a combined kidney and bone marrow transplant. The CDR3, as DNA: TGTGCCAGCTCACCGCGGGACGACTCTGGAAACACCATATATTTT. Translated: CASSPRDDSGNTIYF.